Shown below are 22 T cell receptor beta chains from a single sample sequenced in a study of response to subunit inactivated influenza vaccine. TCRdb passed the RT-PCR reads through MiXCR, listing each CDR3 protein once. The sample contains 550,000 to 600,000 distinct CDR3 sequences, 12% of which appear only once. The specimen comprised PBMCs from blood, sampled on the day of vaccination. The receptors stem from a man aged 45-65 years who received an inactivated influenza vaccine.

The genes are TRBV18 and TRBJ2-5, with 9 bases lining up with TRBD1. Germline trimming cut 0 bases from V and 5 bases from J; bases unmatched to any gene: 10. CDR1 is KGHSH and CDR2 is LQKENI in the germline V gene. CDR3 length equals 17 residues. The CDR3 spells CASSPPKGTGSFETQYF. CDR3 in DNA: TGTGCCAGCTCACCACCCAAGGGGACAGGGTCTTTTGAGACCCAGTACTTC.

This clonotype showed up just a few times. CDR3 sequence (DNA): TGTGCCAGCAGCTCGGGCGGGGGATTCTATACGCAGTATTTT. Amino acid sequence: CASSSGGGFYTQYF. The chain has TRBV7-9 and TRBJ2-3; TRBD2 matches at 7 bases. J lost 7 bases, V lost 4 bases, and 8 bases had no gene match. The V gene's germline CDR1 is SEHNR and CDR2 FQNEAQ (reference sequence). This CDR3 is 14 amino acids long. Full variable domain (rest looked up from reference TRBV7-9 and TRBJ2-3): DTGVSQNPRHKITKRGQNVTFRCDPISEHNRLYWYRQTLGQGPEFLTYFQNEAQLEKSRLLSDRFSAERPKGSFSTLEIQRTEQGDSAMYLCASSSGGGFYTQYFGPGTRLTVL.

This clonotype was observed a few times. The genes are TRBV6-2 or TRBV6-3 and TRBJ2-7, with D uncertain. In germline, CDR1 is MNHEY, CDR2 SVGEGT. Trimming cost V 7 bases and J 4 bases, with 11 bases left between them. This CDR3 spans 12 amino acids. CDR3 protein: CASMPDRYEQYF. The CDR3 region has the DNA TGTGCCAGCATGCCGGATAGATACGAGCAGTACTTC.

The CDR3 sequence: CASSPATSGVTYEQYF. The DNA of the CDR3 is TGTGCCAGCTCACCAGCGACTAGCGGGGTAACCTACGAGCAGTACTTC. V gene TRBV18 combines with J gene TRBJ2-7; TRBD2 aligns across 11 bases. With V trimmed by 2 bases and J by 2 bases, 5 bases remained unmatched. The CDR3 is 16 residues long. Germline V CDR1 and CDR2: KGHSH, LQKENI. Combining the CDR3 with reference TRBV18 and TRBJ2-7 gives the whole variable domain NAGVMQNPRHLVRRRGQEARLRCSPMKGHSHVYWYRQLPEEGLKFMVYLQKENIIDESGMPKERFSAEFPKEGPSILRIQQVVRGDSAAYFCASSPATSGVTYEQYFGPGTRLTVT.

The chain is built from TRBV5-1 and TRBJ2-5; D may correspond to TRBD1 or TRBD2 (6 bases each). The CDR3 contains 15 residues. Germline-derived CDR1 and CDR2 are SGHRS and YFSETQ. Trimming stripped 4 bases from V and 2 bases from J, with 15 bases between. Here the CDR3 reads CASSEVQGGQETQYF. In DNA, the CDR3 is TGCGCCAGCAGCGAAGTACAGGGAGGTCAAGAGACCCAGTACTTC.

This clonotype was observed at least ten times. V usage is TRBV28 and J usage is TRBJ2-3; no definite D call. This CDR3 has 14 residues. Between the trimmed V and J ends, which lost 3 bases and 2 bases, there was a span of 9 bases. Germline V gene lookup returns CDR1 MDHEN and CDR2 SYDVKM. The CDR3 sequence: CASSFALSTDTQYF. CDR3 sequence (DNA): TGTGCCAGCAGTTTTGCACTCTCCACAGATACGCAGTATTTT.

The chain joins TRBV7-2 to TRBJ1-3; no reliable D call. Germline assignment: CDR1 SGHTA and CDR2 FQGNSA. V dropped 2 bases and J dropped 0 bases, with 5 bases sitting between them. This CDR3 region has 14 residues. The CDR3 loop reads CASSLRTSGNTIYF. Written as DNA, the CDR3 is TGTGCCAGCAGCTTACGGACCTCTGGAAACACCATATATTTT. Filled out from reference TRBV7-2 and TRBJ1-3, the complete variable domain reads GAGVSQSPSNKVTEKGKDVELRCDPISGHTALYWYRQSLGQGLEFLIYFQGNSAPDKSGLPSDRFSAERTGGSVSTLTIQRTQQEDSAVYLCASSLRTSGNTIYFGEGSWLTVV.

This clonotype was seen ten or more times. The chain couples TRBV12-3 or TRBV12-4 to TRBJ2-3; 11 bases are a match to TRBD2. The CDR3 covers 13 residues. The V and J ends lost 6 bases and 5 bases, in that order; junction bases with no gene match: 1. The CDR3, as DNA: TGTGCCAGCAGGGGACTAGCGGTAGATACGCAGTATTTT. Its translation: CASRGLAVDTQYF.

This clonotype has at least ten counts. The chain joins TRBV10-3 to TRBJ1-4; D is possibly TRBD1 (5 bases). This CDR3 has 15 residues. The germline gives CDR1 ENHRY, CDR2 SYGVKD. V lost 0 bases to trimming and J lost 8 bases, with 13 bases between them. The CDR3: CAISESETAVEKLFF. CDR3 DNA: TGTGCCATCAGTGAGTCGGAGACAGCGGTAGAAAAACTGTTTTTT.

This clonotype has a count of ten or more. The chain employs TRBV7-9 and TRBJ2-1; D not certain. The CDR3 consists of 14 residues. V was pared by 1 base and J by 4 bases, with 8 bases between. Germline CDR1 reads SEHNR; CDR2 reads FQNEAQ (reference sequence). CDR3 nucleotides: TGTGCCAGCAGCTTAGAGAACGGGTACAATGAGCAGTTCTTC. Its translation is CASSLENGYNEQFF.

This chain connects TRBV20-1 to TRBJ2-5; 7 nucleotides match TRBD1. This CDR3 is 12 amino acids long. V was clipped by 6 bases and J by 5 bases; unmatched bases: 6. Germline-derived CDR1 and CDR2 are DFQATT and SNEGSKA (reference sequence). CDR3: CSASDRVETQYF. CDR3 in DNA: TGCAGTGCCTCTGACAGGGTGGAGACCCAGTACTTC.

This clonotype occurred a few times. The chain employs TRBV6-2 or TRBV6-3 and TRBJ2-6, with 8 bases aligning to TRBD1. This CDR3 comprises 16 residues. The J segment lost 4 bases and the V segment lost 1 base, leaving 3 bases of the junction unmatched. From germline, CDR1 is MNHEY and CDR2 SVGEGT. The chain's CDR3 is CASSYYRGKGANVLTF. The CDR3 coding sequence is TGTGCCAGCAGTTACTACAGGGGGAAAGGGGCCAACGTCCTGACTTTC.

The rearrangement links TRBV12-3 or TRBV12-4 to TRBJ1-5; D remains unclear. Trimming removed 3 bases from V and 1 base from J, with 4 bases in between. The CDR3 contains 13 residues. CDR3 residues: CASSFRSNQPQHF. The CDR3 DNA follows: TGTGCCAGCAGTTTTCGGAGCAATCAGCCCCAGCATTTT.

The J gene is TRBJ2-7, the V gene TRBV19; perhaps TRBD2 as D (6 bases). Germline values: CDR1 LNHDA, CDR2 SQIVND (reference sequence). CDR3 length: 15 residues. V lost 1 base to trimming and J lost 5 bases, with 15 bases between them. Here the CDR3 DNA reads TGTGCCAGTAGTATAGTCGCTAGCGAACTCCACGAGCAGTACTTC. Translation: CASSIVASELHEQYF.

The chain combines TRBV7-2 with TRBJ2-7; 11 bases match TRBD2. V shed 2 bases, J shed 6 bases, and the junction held 3 bases outside the gene matches. The CDR3 is made up of 14 amino acids. Germline CDR1 and CDR2: SGHTA and FQGNSA. CDR3 protein: CASSLIAGGLEQYF. In nucleotides, the CDR3 is TGTGCCAGCAGCTTAATAGCGGGGGGGCTCGAGCAGTACTTC.

V usage is TRBV5-1 and J usage is TRBJ2-2; D gene uncertain. The germline V gene encodes CDR1 SGHRS and CDR2 YFSETQ. The CDR3 has 12 amino acids. Trimming took off 6 bases at V and 2 bases at J, with 5 bases between the two ends. The CDR3 spells CASTINTGELFF. CDR3 DNA sequence: TGCGCCAGCACGATAAACACCGGGGAGCTGTTTTTT.

This clonotype was counted a few times. The rearrangement joins TRBV10-3 to TRBJ1-6, with D hard to call. The CDR3 runs to 13 residues. Trimming removed 4 bases at V and 5 bases at J, with 6 bases between. Germline lookup yields CDR1 ENHRY and CDR2 SYGVKD. CDR3 in amino acids: CAISVGDNSPLHF. DNA of the CDR3: TGTGCCATCAGTGTCGGGGATAATTCACCCCTCCACTTT.

The V call is TRBV10-3, the J call TRBJ2-5; maybe TRBD1 (6 bases). Germline CDR1 reads ENHRY; CDR2 reads SYGVKD. The germline V and J ends were trimmed by 2 bases and 5 bases, with 9 bases remaining between them. CDR3 length: 13 amino acids. CDR3 region: CAISETGSETQYF. CDR3 bases: TGTGCCATCAGTGAGACAGGGAGCGAGACCCAGTACTTC.

The rearrangement links TRBV11-2 to TRBJ2-5; D assignment may be TRBD1 or TRBD2 (6 bases each). Per the germline V gene, CDR1 is SGHAT and CDR2 is FQNNGV. This CDR3 spans 14 amino acids. Trimming shortened V by 5 bases and J by 5 bases, and 15 bases separated the two germline ends. CDR3 region: CASSKRGPAETQYF. CDR3 DNA sequence: TGTGCCAGCAGCAAACGGGGGCCGGCGGAGACCCAGTACTTC.

The rearrangement joins TRBV6-1 to TRBJ1-5; 8 positions match TRBD1. Losses at the gene ends were 5 bases for V and 7 bases for J; bases not matched to a gene: 7. Per germline, CDR1 MNHNS and CDR2 SASEGT. The CDR3 consists of 14 residues. The CDR3, as DNA: TGTGCCAGCAGTACCGGACAGGGCTTACAGCCCCAGCATTTT. Its translation: CASSTGQGLQPQHF.

This clonotype was seen a few times. In nucleotides, the CDR3 is TGTGCCAGCAGCCCTCTGACTAGTTTCGCCGGGGAGCTGTTTTTT. Amino acid sequence: CASSPLTSFAGELFF. The chain employs TRBV4-2 and TRBJ2-2, with a weak D call TRBD2 (6 bases). Germline V gene lookup returns CDR1 LGHNA and CDR2 YNFKEQ. The CDR3 runs 15 residues. The ends were cut back, 4 bases at V and 6 bases at J, with 15 bases in the middle.

This clonotype was seen a handful of times. This chain links TRBV12-3 or TRBV12-4 with TRBJ2-5; 10 bases fit TRBD2. Trimming at V came to 6 bases and at J to 5 bases, leaving 12 bases not matched to a gene. The CDR3 spans 16 residues. In nucleotides, the CDR3 is TGTGCCAGCAGCCCCGTGCTAGCGGGGGTCCGGGAGACCCAGTACTTC. Translating gives CASSPVLAGVRETQYF.